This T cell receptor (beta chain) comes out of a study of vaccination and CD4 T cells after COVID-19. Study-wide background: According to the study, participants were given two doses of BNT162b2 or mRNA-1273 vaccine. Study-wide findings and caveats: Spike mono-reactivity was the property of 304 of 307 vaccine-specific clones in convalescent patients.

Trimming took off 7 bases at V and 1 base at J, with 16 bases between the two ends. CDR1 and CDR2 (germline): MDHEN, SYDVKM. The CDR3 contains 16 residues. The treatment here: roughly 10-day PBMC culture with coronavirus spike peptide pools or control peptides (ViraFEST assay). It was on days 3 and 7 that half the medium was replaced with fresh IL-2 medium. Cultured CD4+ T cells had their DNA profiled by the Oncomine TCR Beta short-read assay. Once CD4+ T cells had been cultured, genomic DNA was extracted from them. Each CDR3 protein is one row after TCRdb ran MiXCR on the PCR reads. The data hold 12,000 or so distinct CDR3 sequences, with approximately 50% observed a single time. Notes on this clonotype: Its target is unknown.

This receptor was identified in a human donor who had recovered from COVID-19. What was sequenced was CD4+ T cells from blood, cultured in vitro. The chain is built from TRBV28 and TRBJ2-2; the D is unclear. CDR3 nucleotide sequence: TGTGCCAGCACCCAAATACTCCAACTGAACACCGGGGAGCTGTTTTTT. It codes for CASTQILQLNTGELFF.